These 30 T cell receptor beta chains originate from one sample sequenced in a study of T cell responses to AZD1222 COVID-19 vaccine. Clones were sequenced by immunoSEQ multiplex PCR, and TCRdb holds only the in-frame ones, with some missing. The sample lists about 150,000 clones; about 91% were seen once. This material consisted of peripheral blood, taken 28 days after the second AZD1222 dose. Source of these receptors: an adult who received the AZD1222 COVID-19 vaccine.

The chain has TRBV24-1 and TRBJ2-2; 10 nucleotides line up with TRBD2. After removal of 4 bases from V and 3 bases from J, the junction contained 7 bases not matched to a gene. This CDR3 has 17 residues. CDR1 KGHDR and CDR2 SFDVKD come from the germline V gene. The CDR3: CATSDPGLALDTGELFF. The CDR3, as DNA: TGTGCCACCAGTGACCCGGGACTAGCGTTAGACACCGGGGAGCTGTTTTTT.

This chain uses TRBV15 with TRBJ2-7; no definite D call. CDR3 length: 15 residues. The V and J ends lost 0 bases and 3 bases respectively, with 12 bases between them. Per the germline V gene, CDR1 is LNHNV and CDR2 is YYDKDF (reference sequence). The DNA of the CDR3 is TGTGCCACCAGCAGAGATCTGGGTGGAAGCTACGAGCAGTACTTC. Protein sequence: CATSRDLGGSYEQYF.

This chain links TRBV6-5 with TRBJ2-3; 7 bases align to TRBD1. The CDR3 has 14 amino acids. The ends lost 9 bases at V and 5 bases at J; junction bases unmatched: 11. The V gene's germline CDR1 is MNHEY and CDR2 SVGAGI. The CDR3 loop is CASRQGLALDTQYF. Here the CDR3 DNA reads TGTGCCAGTCGACAGGGTTTGGCCTTAGATACGCAGTATTTT.

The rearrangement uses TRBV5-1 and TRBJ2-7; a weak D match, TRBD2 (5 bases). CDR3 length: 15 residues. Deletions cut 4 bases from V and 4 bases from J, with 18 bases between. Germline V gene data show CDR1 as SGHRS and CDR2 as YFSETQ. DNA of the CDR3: TGCGCCAGCAGCCTAGAAAGGAATCGAGGGTACGAGCAGTACTTC. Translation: CASSLERNRGYEQYF.

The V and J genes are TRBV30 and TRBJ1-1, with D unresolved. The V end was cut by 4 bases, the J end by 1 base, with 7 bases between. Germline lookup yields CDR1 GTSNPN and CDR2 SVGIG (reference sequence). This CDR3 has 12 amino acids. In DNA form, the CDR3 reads TGTGCCTGGAATCCAGGGAACACTGAAGCTTTCTTT. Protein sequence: CAWNPGNTEAFF.

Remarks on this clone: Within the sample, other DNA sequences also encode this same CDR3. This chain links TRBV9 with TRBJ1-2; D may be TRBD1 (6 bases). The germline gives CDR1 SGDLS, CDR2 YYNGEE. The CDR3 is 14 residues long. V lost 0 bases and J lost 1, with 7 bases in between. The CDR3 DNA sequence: TGTGCCAGCAGCGTAGCAGGGGATAACTATGGCTACACCTTC. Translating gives CASSVAGDNYGYTF.

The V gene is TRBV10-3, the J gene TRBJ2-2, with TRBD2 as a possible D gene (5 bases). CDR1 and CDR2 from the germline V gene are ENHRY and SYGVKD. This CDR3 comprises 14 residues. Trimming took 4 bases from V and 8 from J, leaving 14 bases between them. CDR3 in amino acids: CAISARKEAGELFF. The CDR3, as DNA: TGTGCCATCAGTGCTCGCAAGGAGGCGGGGGAGCTGTTTTTT.

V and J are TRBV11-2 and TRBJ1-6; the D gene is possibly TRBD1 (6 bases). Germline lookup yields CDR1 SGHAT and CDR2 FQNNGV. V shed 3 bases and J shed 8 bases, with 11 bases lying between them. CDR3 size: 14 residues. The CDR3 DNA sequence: TGTGCCAGCAGCTTTACAGGGAATGATTCACCCCTCCACTTT. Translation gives CASSFTGNDSPLHF.

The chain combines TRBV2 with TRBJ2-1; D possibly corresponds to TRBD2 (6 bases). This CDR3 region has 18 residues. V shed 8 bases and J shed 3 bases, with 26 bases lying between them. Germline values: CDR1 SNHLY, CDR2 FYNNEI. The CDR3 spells CASLLEGGITPDYNEQFF. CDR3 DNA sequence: TGTGCCAGCCTACTAGAGGGCGGGATCACCCCGGACTACAATGAGCAGTTCTTC. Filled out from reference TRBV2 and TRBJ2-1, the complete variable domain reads EPEVTQTPSHQVTQMGQEVILRCVPISNHLYFYWYRQILGQKVEFLVSFYNNEISEKSEIFDDQFSVERPDGSNFTLKIRSTKLEDSAMYFCASLLEGGITPDYNEQFFGPGTRLTVL.

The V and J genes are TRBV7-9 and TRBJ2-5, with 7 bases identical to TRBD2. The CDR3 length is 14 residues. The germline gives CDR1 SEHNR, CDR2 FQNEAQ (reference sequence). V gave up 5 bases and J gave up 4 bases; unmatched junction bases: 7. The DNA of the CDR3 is TGTGCCAGCAGCGAGCGGGGTCTGGCAGAGACCCAGTACTTC. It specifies CASSERGLAETQYF.

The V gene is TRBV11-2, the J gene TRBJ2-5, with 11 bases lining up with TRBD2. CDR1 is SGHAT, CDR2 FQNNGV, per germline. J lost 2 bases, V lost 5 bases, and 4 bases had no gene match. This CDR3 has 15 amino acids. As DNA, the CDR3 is TGTGCCAGCAGCCGCGGGACTAGCGGACAAGAGACCCAGTACTTC. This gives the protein CASSRGTSGQETQYF.

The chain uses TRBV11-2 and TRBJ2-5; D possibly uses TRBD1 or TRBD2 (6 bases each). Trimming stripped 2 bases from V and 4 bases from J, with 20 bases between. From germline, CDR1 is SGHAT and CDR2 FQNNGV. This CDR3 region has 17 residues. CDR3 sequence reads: CASSLRAPGATGETQYF. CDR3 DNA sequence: TGTGCCAGCAGCTTAAGGGCCCCGGGGGCCACCGGAGAGACCCAGTACTTC.

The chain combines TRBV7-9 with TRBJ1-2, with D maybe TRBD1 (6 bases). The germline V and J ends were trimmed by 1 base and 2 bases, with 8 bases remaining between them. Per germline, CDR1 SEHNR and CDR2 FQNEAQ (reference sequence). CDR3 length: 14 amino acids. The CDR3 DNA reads TGTGCCAGCAGCTTAGGGGGGCCAAACTATGGCTACACCTTC. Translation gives CASSLGGPNYGYTF.

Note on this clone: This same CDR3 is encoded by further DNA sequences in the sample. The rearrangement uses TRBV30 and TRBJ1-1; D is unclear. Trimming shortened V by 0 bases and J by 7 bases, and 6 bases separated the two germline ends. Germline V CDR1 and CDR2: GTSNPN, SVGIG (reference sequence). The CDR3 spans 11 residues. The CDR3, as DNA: TGTGCCTGGAGTGTAGGTGGTGAAGCTTTCTTT. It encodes CAWSVGGEAFF.

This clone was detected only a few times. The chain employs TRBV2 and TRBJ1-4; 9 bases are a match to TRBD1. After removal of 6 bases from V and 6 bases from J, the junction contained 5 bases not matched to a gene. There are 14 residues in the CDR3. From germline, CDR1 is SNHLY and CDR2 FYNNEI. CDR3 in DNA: TGTGCCAGCAGCGAACAGGGGGCGGATGAAAAACTGTTTTTT. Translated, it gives CASSEQGADEKLFF.

The CDR3 DNA is TGTGCCAGCAGTCCCCTAAGCGGGACCTACGAGCAGTACTTC. Residues: CASSPLSGTYEQYF. The rearrangement links TRBV27 to TRBJ2-7; 7 positions match TRBD2. The CDR3 is 14 residues long. V lost 5 bases, J lost 2 bases, and 6 bases stayed unmatched. Germline CDR1 MNHEY, CDR2 SMNVEV (reference sequence).

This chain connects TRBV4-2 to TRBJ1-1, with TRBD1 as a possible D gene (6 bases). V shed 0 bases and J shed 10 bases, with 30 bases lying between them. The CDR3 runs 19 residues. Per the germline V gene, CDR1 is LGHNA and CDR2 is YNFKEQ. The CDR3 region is CASSQEFSGDSFPPLAAFF. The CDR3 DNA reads TGTGCCAGCAGCCAAGAATTTTCAGGGGATAGTTTCCCGCCCCTTGCAGCTTTCTTT.

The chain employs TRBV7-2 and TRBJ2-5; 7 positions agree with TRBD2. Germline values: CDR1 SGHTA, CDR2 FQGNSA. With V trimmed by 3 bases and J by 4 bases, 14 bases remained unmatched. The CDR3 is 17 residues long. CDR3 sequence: CASSLTSSASGSETQYF. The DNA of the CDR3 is TGTGCCAGCAGCTTGACTAGCTCTGCATCGGGGTCAGAGACCCAGTACTTC.

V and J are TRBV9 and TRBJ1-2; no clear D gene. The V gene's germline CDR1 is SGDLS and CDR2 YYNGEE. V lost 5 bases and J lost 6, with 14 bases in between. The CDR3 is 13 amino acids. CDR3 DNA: TGTGCCAGCAGACAACCGATTACTAATGGCTACACCTTC. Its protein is CASRQPITNGYTF. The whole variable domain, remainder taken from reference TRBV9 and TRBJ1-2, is DSGVTQTPKHLITATGQRVTLRCSPRSGDLSVYWYQQSLDQGLQFLIQYYNGEERAKGNILERFSAQQFPDLHSELNLSSLELGDSALYFCASRQPITNGYTFGSGTRLTVV.

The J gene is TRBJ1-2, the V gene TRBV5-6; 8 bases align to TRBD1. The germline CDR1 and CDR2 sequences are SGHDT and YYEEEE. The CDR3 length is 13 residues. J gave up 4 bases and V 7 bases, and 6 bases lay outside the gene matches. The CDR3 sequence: CASDRGSLYGYTF. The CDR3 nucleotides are TGTGCCAGCGACAGGGGAAGCCTCTATGGCTACACCTTC. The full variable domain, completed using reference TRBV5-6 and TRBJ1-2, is DAGVTQSPTHLIKTRGQQVTLRCSPKSGHDTVSWYQQALGQGPQFIFQYYEEEERQRGNFPDRFSGHQFPNYSSELNVNALLLGDSALYLCASDRGSLYGYTFGSGTRLTVV.

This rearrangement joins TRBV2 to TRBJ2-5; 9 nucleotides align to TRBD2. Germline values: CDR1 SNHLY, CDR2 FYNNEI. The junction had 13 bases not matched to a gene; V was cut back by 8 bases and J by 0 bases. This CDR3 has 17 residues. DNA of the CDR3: TGTGCCAGCTCATTCACTCAGCGGGAGGACTACCAAGAGACCCAGTACTTC. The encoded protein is CASSFTQREDYQETQYF.

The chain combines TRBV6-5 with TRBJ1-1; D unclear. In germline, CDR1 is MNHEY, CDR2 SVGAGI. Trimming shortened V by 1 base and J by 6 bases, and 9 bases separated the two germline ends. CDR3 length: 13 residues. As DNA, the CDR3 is TGTGCCAGCAGTTACTTACCCACGGCTGAAGCTTTCTTT. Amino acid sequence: CASSYLPTAEAFF.

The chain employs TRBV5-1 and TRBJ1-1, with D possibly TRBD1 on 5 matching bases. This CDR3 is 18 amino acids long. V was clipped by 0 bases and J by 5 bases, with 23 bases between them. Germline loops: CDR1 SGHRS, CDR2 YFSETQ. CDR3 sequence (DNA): TGCGCCAGCAGCTTGGATTCAAGTCAGGGTCTATATACGACTGAAGCTTTCTTT. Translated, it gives CASSLDSSQGLYTTEAFF. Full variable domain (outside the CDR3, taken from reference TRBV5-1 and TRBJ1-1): KAGVTQTPRYLIKTRGQQVTLSCSPISGHRSVSWYQQTPGQGLQFLFEYFSETQRNKGNFPGRFSGRQFSNSRSEMNVSTLELGDSALYLCASSLDSSQGLYTTEAFFGQGTRLTVV.

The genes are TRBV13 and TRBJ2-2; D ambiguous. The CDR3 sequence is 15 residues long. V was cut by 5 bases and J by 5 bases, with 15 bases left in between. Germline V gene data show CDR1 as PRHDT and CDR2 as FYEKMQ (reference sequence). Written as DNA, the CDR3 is TGTGCCAGCAGCCCTCTCGGAGTGGAAACCGGGGAGCTGTTTTTT. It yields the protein CASSPLGVETGELFF.

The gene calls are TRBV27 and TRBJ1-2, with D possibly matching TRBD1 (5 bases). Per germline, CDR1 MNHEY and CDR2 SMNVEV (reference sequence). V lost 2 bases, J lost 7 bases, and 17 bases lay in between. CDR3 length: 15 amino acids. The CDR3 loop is CASSLEYERGSGYTF. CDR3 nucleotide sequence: TGTGCCAGCAGTTTAGAGTATGAGAGGGGTAGTGGCTACACCTTC.

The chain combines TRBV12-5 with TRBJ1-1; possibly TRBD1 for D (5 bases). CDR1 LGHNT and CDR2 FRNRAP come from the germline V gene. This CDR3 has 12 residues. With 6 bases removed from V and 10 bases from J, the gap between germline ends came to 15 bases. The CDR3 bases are TGTGCTAGTGGACCCCCTGGGGGGGGAGCTTTCTTT. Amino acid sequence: CASGPPGGGAFF. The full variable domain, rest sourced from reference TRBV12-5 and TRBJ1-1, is DARVTQTPRHKVTEMGQEVTMRCQPILGHNTVFWYRQTMMQGLELLAYFRNRAPLDDSGMPKDRFSAEMPDATLATLKIQPSEPRDSAVYFCASGPPGGGAFFGQGTRLTVV.

CDR3 sequence reads: CASSFAPGTGYGYTF. In nucleotides, the CDR3 is TGTGCCAGCAGTTTCGCCCCCGGGACAGGGTATGGCTACACCTTC. The V call is TRBV27, the J call TRBJ1-2; 9 bases fit TRBD1. Germline V gene data show CDR1 as MNHEY and CDR2 as SMNVEV (reference sequence). This CDR3 region has 15 residues. Germline trimming cut 3 bases from V and 5 bases from J; bases unmatched to any gene: 7.

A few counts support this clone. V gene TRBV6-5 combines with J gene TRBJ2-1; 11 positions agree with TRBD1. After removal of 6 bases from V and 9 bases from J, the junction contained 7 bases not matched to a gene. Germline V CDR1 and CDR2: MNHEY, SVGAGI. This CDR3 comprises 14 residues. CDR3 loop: CASRDRGPRGEQFF. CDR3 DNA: TGTGCCAGCAGGGACAGGGGGCCGAGGGGTGAGCAGTTCTTC.

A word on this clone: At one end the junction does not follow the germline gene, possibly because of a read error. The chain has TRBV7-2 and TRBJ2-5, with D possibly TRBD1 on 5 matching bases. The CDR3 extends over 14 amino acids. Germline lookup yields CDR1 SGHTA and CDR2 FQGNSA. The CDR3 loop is CASSLGAEQETQYF. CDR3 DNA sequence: TGTGCCAGCAGTTTAGGGGCAGAGCAAGAGACCCAGTACTTC.

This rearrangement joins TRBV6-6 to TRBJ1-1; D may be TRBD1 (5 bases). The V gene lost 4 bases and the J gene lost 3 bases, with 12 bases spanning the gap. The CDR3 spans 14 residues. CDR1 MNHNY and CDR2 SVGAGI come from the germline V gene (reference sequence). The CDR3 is CASSWGFEDTEAFF. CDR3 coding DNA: TGTGCCAGCAGTTGGGGGTTTGAGGACACTGAAGCTTTCTTT.